The 15 T cell receptor beta chains given below trace back to one sample, sequenced in a study of cytomegalovirus exposure and HLA in healthy donors. Vbeta (60) and Jbeta (13) primers were used in the PCR. Here immunoSEQ multiplex PCR was the method, and the copy in TCRdb shows in-frame clones only, minus some. The table lists about 190,000 clones, around 79% of them singletons. The sequenced material came from PBMCs. These receptors were collected from a woman in her 50s in good health and CMV-seronegative.

The genes are TRBV9 and TRBJ1-2, with no clear D. The germline V gene has CDR1 SGDLS and CDR2 YYNGEE. Trimming cost V 3 bases and J 8 bases, with 17 bases left between them. This CDR3 has 14 amino acids. The CDR3 DNA follows: TGTGCCAGCAGCGCCCGGGGATCCCCTGGGGGCTACACCTTC. Translating gives CASSARGSPGGYTF.

This chain joins TRBV5-4 and TRBJ2-2; 10 bases are shared with TRBD2. V lost 1 base to trimming and J lost 8 bases; unmatched junction nucleotides: 2. The CDR3 loop spans 14 amino acids. Germline CDR1 SGHNT, CDR2 YYREEE (reference sequence). The DNA for the CDR3 is TGTGCCAGCAGCTTGAGGACTAGCGGTGGGGAGCTGTTTTTT. Translated, it gives CASSLRTSGGELFF. The whole variable domain, filled in from reference TRBV5-4 and TRBJ2-2, reads ETGVTQSPTHLIKTRGQQVTLRCSSQSGHNTVSWYQQALGQGPQFIFQYYREEENGRGNFPPRFSGLQFPNYSSELNVNALELDDSALYLCASSLRTSGGELFFGEGSRLTVL.

The chain recombines TRBV7-2 with TRBJ2-4; 7 bases align to TRBD2. CDR1 SGHTA and CDR2 FQGNSA come from the germline V gene. V dropped 3 bases and J dropped 6; count of bases not matched to a gene: 5. The CDR3 consists of 14 residues. The CDR3 region has the DNA TGTGCCAGCAGCTTTGGGGGGGGAAGAAACATTCAGTACTTC. This sequence encodes CASSFGGGRNIQYF.

The chain combines TRBV7-6 with TRBJ2-7; D is unclear. Germline-derived CDR1 and CDR2 are SGHVS and FNYEAQ. CDR3 length equals 13 residues. Trimming cost V 0 bases and J 3 bases, with 6 bases left between them. In DNA form, the CDR3 reads TGTGCCAGCAGCTTAGCGTCCAGCTACGAGCAGTACTTC. This codes for CASSLASSYEQYF.

CDR3 sequence reads: CASSLGGAGGPGTEAFF. CDR3 coding DNA: TGTGCCAGCAGCTTAGGGGGGGCAGGGGGTCCGGGCACTGAAGCTTTCTTT. This chain joins TRBV7-2 and TRBJ1-1, with 7 bases aligning to TRBD1. Germline CDR1 SGHTA, CDR2 FQGNSA. The CDR3 loop spans 17 amino acids. J gave up 4 bases and V 1 base, and 12 bases lay outside the gene matches.

The chain is built from TRBV6-1 and TRBJ2-7; 9 bases match TRBD1. V lost 7 bases and J lost 6; bases outside the gene matches: 7. Germline V lookup: CDR1 MNHNS, CDR2 SASEGT. This CDR3 has 13 amino acids. CDR3 amino acids: CASTRGQGGEQYF. The CDR3 DNA reads TGTGCCAGCACTCGGGGACAGGGTGGCGAGCAGTACTTC.

With respect to this clone: Other nucleotide sequences in the sample specify the same CDR3. This chain uses TRBV18 with TRBJ1-3; no firm D call. CDR1 is KGHSH, CDR2 LQKENI, per germline. There are 15 residues in the CDR3. V was pared by 3 bases and J by 0 bases, with 9 bases between. The CDR3 DNA follows: TGTGCCAGCTCACCTAGCGGCAGCTCTGGAAACACCATATATTTT. It is translated as CASSPSGSSGNTIYF.

This clone was detected a few times. The rearrangement links TRBV6-5 to TRBJ2-5; tentatively, D is TRBD1 (5 bases). There are 13 residues in the CDR3. Between the trimmed V and J ends, which lost 6 bases and 5 bases, there was a span of 13 bases. Germline CDR1 reads MNHEY; CDR2 reads SVGAGI. The CDR3 loop reads CASSPPGRETQYF. The CDR3 DNA sequence: TGTGCCAGCAGCCCGCCAGGGCGGGAGACCCAGTACTTC.

The CDR3 spells CASSFVGQENNEQFF. The CDR3, as DNA: TGTGCCAGCAGCTTCGTAGGACAGGAGAACAATGAGCAGTTCTTC. The rearrangement uses TRBV5-5 and TRBJ2-1; the match to TRBD1 covers 7 bases. Germline V gene data show CDR1 as SGHKS and CDR2 as YYEKEE (reference sequence). This CDR3 has 15 amino acids. V gave up 2 bases and J gave up 5 bases; unmatched junction bases: 7.

The rearrangement links TRBV29-1 to TRBJ2-7; 12 nucleotides agree with TRBD2. Germline CDR1 and CDR2: SQVTM and ANQGSEA. CDR3 length equals 13 residues. V was clipped by 3 bases and J by 3 bases; unmatched bases: 0. The CDR3 sequence is CSVETSGSYEQYF. The CDR3 DNA is TGCAGCGTTGAGACTAGCGGGAGCTACGAGCAGTACTTC.

This chain joins TRBV10-3 and TRBJ2-7; 8 nucleotides agree with TRBD1. Germline assignment: CDR1 ENHRY and CDR2 SYGVKD. The V and J ends lost 4 bases and 6 bases, in that order; junction bases with no gene match: 8. There are 14 residues in the CDR3. The CDR3 DNA reads TGTGCCATCAGTGGGACAGGGAAAATCGGCGAGCAGTACTTC. It is translated as CAISGTGKIGEQYF.

V and J are TRBV6-6 and TRBJ1-2; no definite D call. The CDR3 totals 14 residues. Trimming stripped 2 bases from V and 3 bases from J, with 10 bases between. From germline, CDR1 is MNHNY and CDR2 SVGAGI (reference sequence). The CDR3 DNA follows: TGTGCCAGCAGTTACCCGGGGAAAGACTATGGCTACACCTTC. Translation gives CASSYPGKDYGYTF.

This clone was detected only a few times. This chain links TRBV6-1 with TRBJ2-7; 10 nucleotides match TRBD1. V was pared by 5 bases and J by 4 bases, with 8 bases of the junction left unmatched. CDR3 length: 15 residues. The germline CDR1 and CDR2 sequences are MNHNS and SASEGT. The CDR3 DNA is TGTGCCAGCAGTCTTTTTAGGGACAGGGGATACGAGCAGTACTTC. It yields the protein CASSLFRDRGYEQYF.

CDR3 region: CAIRTGSGYGYTF. The CDR3 coding sequence is TGTGCCATACGGACAGGGTCCGGCTATGGCTACACCTTC. This sequence joins TRBV28 and TRBJ1-2; 8 bases match TRBD1. J lost 4 bases, V lost 10 bases, and 8 bases had no gene match. This CDR3 has 13 residues. From germline, CDR1 is MDHEN and CDR2 SYDVKM.

In regard to this clone: Mismatch with germline at one junction end may stem from a read error. This chain's CDR3 is CASSPPSGTGKRSYTF. Here the CDR3 DNA reads TGTGCCAGCTCGCCACCCTCCGGGACAGGGAAGAGGAGCTACACCTTC. J is TRBJ1-2 and V is TRBV18; TRBD1 matches at 9 bases. The CDR3 is 16 residues long. Germline V gene lookup returns CDR1 KGHSH and CDR2 LQKENI.